This T cell receptor (beta chain) was recorded in a study of T cells in Graves' hyperthyroidism and ophthalmopathy. Authors of the study amplified TCR beta CDR3 regions from RNA transcripts. First-round RT-PCR targeting the TCR CDR3 was performed with the HTBI primer set. TCRdb fed the multiplex PCR reads into MiXCR, producing one record per CDR3 protein. Of approximately 270,000 distinct CDR3 sequences listed, roughly 15% are singletons. From germline, CDR1 is MGHRA and CDR2 YSYEKL. The CDR3 runs to 19 residues. V trimming: 4 bases; J trimming: 0 bases; junction bases outside the gene matches: 12. The rearrangement joins TRBV4-1 to TRBJ2-6, with 7 bases identical to TRBD1. The sequence derives from a woman between 40 and 50 years old with Graves' hyperthyroidism that later progressed to Graves' ophthalmopathy. Sequenced input: blood. The CDR3 is CASSPQAAGTASGANVLTF. CDR3 DNA sequence: TGCGCCAGCAGCCCTCAAGCCGCCGGGACAGCCTCTGGGGCCAACGTCCTGACTTTC.